This TCR beta chain was found in a study of cytomegalovirus exposure and HLA in healthy donors. Study in general: The 120 validation repertoires and the roughly 700 first-cohort repertoires shared a platform, a later analysis reported.

The CDR3 consists of 18 residues. Germline loops: CDR1 MDHEN, CDR2 SYDVKM. Trimming took 6 bases from V and 7 from J, leaving 27 bases between them. Method: immunoSEQ multiplex PCR; TCRdb's copy keeps in-frame clones and lacks some. Altogether over 110,000 clones are present, 80% to 90% being singletons, with the ten largest covering roughly 1.4%. The V call is TRBV28, the J call TRBJ1-4; D may be TRBD1 (5 bases). The material sequenced was PBMCs. This receptor was obtained from a woman under 40 in good health and CMV-seronegative. Here the CDR3 DNA reads TGTGCCAGCAGCGGAAACCCCCGCAGGGAAAGGAACAGTGAAAAACTGTTTTTT. Translating it yields CASSGNPRRERNSEKLFF.